The rows below give T cell receptor beta chains drawn from one sample of a study of control samples from healthy donors and cancer patients. Only in-frame clones appear in the TCRdb table, and some are missing; sequencing was by immunoSEQ multiplex PCR. The table has about 160,000 clones, 80% to 90% seen once. The sequencing input was blood. These receptors were collected from a man aged 25-45 years in good health. The CDR3 runs from the conserved cysteine through the conserved F or W. Each record gives: D gene, CDR3 length, J gene, V gene, CDR3 protein. A D gene is named only where the DNA matches it firmly.

NA 16 TRBJ2-5 TRBV9 CASSELGEGGLETQYF
TRBD1 17 TRBJ2-7 TRBV7-8 CASSPPLRDRAPYEQYF
NA 14 TRBJ2-1 TRBV3-1/TRBV3-2 CASSQGPTGPQQFF
NA 16 TRBJ1-3 TRBV4-2 CASSLAYDVSGNTIYF
NA 17 TRBJ2-7 TRBV4-2 CASSQGAGTSPSYEQYF
NA 16 TRBJ1-2 TRBV4-1 CASSQVRNQGIYGYTF
TRBD2 14 TRBJ2-7 TRBV6-2/TRBV6-3 CASGPAGGSMKQYF
NA 12 TRBJ1-4 TRBV18 CASSTPGEKLFF
TRBD2 15 TRBJ2-1 TRBV7-9 CASSSEGRERDEQFF
TRBD2 16 TRBJ2-3 TRBV7-9 CASSYPSAGGTDTQYF
NA 13 TRBJ1-3 TRBV11-2 CASSLDAGNTIYF
NA 14 TRBJ2-7 TRBV6-2/TRBV6-3 CASSYSIVSHEQYF
NA 14 TRBJ1-1 TRBV6-5 CASSYSGVLRGAFF
TRBD1 14 TRBJ2-7 TRBV18 CASSPIDRVSEQYF
TRBD1 17 TRBJ1-2 TRBV5-8 CASKKEGQGALGAGYTF
TRBD1 14 TRBJ1-1 TRBV19 CASSIWDRNTEAFF
NA 12 TRBJ1-2 TRBV21-1 CASLHSVGGYTF
TRBD1 16 TRBJ2-1 TRBV15 CATSRDGDSSYNEQFF
NA 12 TRBJ1-5 TRBV12-3/TRBV12-4 CASSYKDQPQHF
NA 20 TRBJ2-2 TRBV19 CASSISSRVGGENPTGELFF
NA 15 TRBJ1-6 TRBV2 CASSERPLGVSPLHF
NA 17 TRBJ2-3 TRBV7-2 CASSLVARGASTDTQYF
TRBD2 18 TRBJ2-2 TRBV27 CASRSLLAGGPNTGELFF
NA 12 TRBJ2-1 TRBV2 CASTTGYNEQFF
NA 17 TRBJ1-1 TRBV9 CASSVGLGDLTNTEAFF
TRBD2 11 TRBJ2-7 TRBV27 CASSGGAKQYF
TRBD2 14 TRBJ2-7 TRBV9 CASSQLAETYEQYF
TRBD1 13 TRBJ1-2 TRBV2 CASSGQAPYGYTF
NA 15 TRBJ1-5 TRBV28 CASSLRGNGNQPQHF
NA 11 TRBJ1-1 TRBV6-6 CASKVNTEAFF
NA 15 TRBJ1-5 TRBV4-1 CASSQETGLGQPQHF
TRBD2 15 TRBJ2-1 TRBV7-6 CASSLYNGGGNEQFF
NA 14 TRBJ1-2 TRBV5-1 CASSLVGENYGYTF
NA 12 TRBJ2-5 TRBV7-9 CASRGGQETQYF